Listed below are T cell receptor beta chains from one sample, sequenced in a study of shared clonotypes between healthy human individuals. The table came from immunoSEQ multiplex PCR; TCRdb's copy has only in-frame clones and leaves some out. The data show under 150,000 clones, around two thirds seen once. Sequencing was carried out using memory CD8+ T cells sorted from blood. These receptor sequences come from a woman in her twenties or thirties in good health. CDR3s leave out the opening cysteine and the closing phenylalanine or tryptophan. D genes are given only for firm matches. Clone size is shown for a subset of rows, as once, few, many or a class of expanded clone.

TRBV25-1	few	TRBJ2-7	-	ASSGGAQRSSYEQY
TRBV28	-	TRBJ1-3	-	ASRETAVSGNTIY
TRBV7-8	-	TRBJ2-7	-	ASSLNYEQY
TRBV7-9	-	TRBJ2-2	TRBD1	ASSYLTGDTGELF
TRBV5-4	-	TRBJ2-7	TRBD2	ASSGGLVVEQY
TRBV4-2	few	TRBJ1-2	-	ASSRQYYGYT
TRBV10-3	-	TRBJ2-2	TRBD1	AISESGTANTGELF
TRBV28	many	TRBJ1-1	-	ASSPGSDRPMNTEAF
TRBV11-2	-	TRBJ2-7	-	ASSYSGGADYEQY
TRBV19	once	TRBJ2-1	TRBD1	ASSIDHWTGSYNEQF
TRBV2	-	TRBJ2-7	-	ASRVIGGDYYEQY
TRBV6-5	many	TRBJ1-6	-	ASSYGGENSPLH
TRBV4-2	few	TRBJ1-2	-	ASSQASATGYGYT
TRBV7-6	-	TRBJ2-1	TRBD2	ASSPWWVAGVCHNEQF
TRBV19	few	TRBJ2-7	-	ASSLRTFPYEQY
TRBV6-5	-	TRBJ2-7	-	ASRAGYNYEQY
TRBV2	once	TRBJ2-2	-	ASSIEGIAYGGELF
TRBV9	few	TRBJ2-3	TRBD2	ASSVAGGSDTQY
TRBV2	once	TRBJ2-7	TRBD1	ASSRPGTGYNYEQY
TRBV19	many	TRBJ2-7	TRBD2	ASSMSGVSYEQY
TRBV19	-	TRBJ2-7	TRBD2	ASSIGLAGGYEQY
TRBV28	-	TRBJ2-3	-	ASSSPNTQY
TRBV11-2	-	TRBJ1-1	-	ASSPVGHENTEAF
TRBV7-8	-	TRBJ2-5	-	ASSSPDPLTETQY
TRBV11-2	-	TRBJ2-1	-	ASSTPRGRNNEQF
TRBV6-4	-	TRBJ2-3	-	ASSPGGEDTQY
TRBV29-1	-	TRBJ1-1	-	SVAPRDSYTEAF
TRBV11-2	-	TRBJ2-7	TRBD2	ASSLFWTSGKTYEQY
TRBV28	-	TRBJ2-7	-	ASRMMVATSYEQY
TRBV6-1	-	TRBJ1-3	-	ASSGLGIDTIY
TRBV25-1	-	TRBJ1-3	-	ASSEGPDVDTIY
TRBV27	-	TRBJ1-5	-	ASNHYGQPQH
TRBV19	-	TRBJ2-2	-	ASSIESGLGGRSTGELF
TRBV28	-	TRBJ1-1	-	ASSPPRSEAF
TRBV27	-	TRBJ2-1	TRBD2	ASSLSLAGEQF
TRBV6-5	-	TRBJ2-7	-	ASSYGNSGSYEQY
TRBV6-1	-	TRBJ1-4	-	ASSDGGGLEKLF
TRBV9	-	TRBJ1-2	TRBD1	ASSVGGQPGNYGYT
TRBV7-9	-	TRBJ2-7	-	ASSLARPYEQY
TRBV28	-	TRBJ2-7	-	ASSLHIPTRTYEQY
TRBV7-9	-	TRBJ2-5	-	ASSLAGAGPETQY
TRBV11-2	few	TRBJ1-2	-	ASSIGLDGYT
TRBV28	-	TRBJ1-3	-	ASSFAITSGNTIY
TRBV5-1	-	TRBJ1-2	TRBD1	ASSVPTGGTTGYT
TRBV15	-	TRBJ1-4	-	ATSRATEHEKLF